The present entry profiles one T cell receptor beta chain with its context. Its antigen remains undetermined. Qualities for individual bases were not recorded, and no much larger clone is one base off. One collaborating source in Seattle enrolled patients during active infection and followed them longitudinally through the course of disease. Each collaborating institution followed its own protocols to collect whole blood in K2EDTA tubes. For TCRbeta analysis, collaborators shipped samples as frozen whole blood, isolated PBMCs, or DNA extracted from either of those sample types. For CDR1 and CDR2, the germline V gene lists LGHNA and YSLEER. The CDR3, cysteine through phenylalanine, is 19 amino acids long. Of all the DNA, just the CDR3 is kept, 57 bases in frame from base 1. Trimming takes 0 bases off V and 2 bases off J; junction bases not matched to a gene: 9. This sample is part of a study of blood T cell repertoires in COVID-19 (dated by TCRdb to about 2020). Regarding the complete study: Samples from collaborators originated in the United States, Italy and Spain and spanned both the acute and convalescent phases of COVID-19. A de-identified subject ID, COVID-19 status, age in years and sex were almost always included in the sample metadata. The dataset comprised deeply sampled blood TCRbeta repertoires from subjects exposed to, actively infected with, or recovered from COVID-19. A freely available public database, intended as a resource for researchers studying the immune response to SARS-CoV-2, is where the repertoires were released. The material from the prospective study consisted of cDNA or gDNA derived from T cells, B-cell-depleted T cells, or PBMCs. HLA class I and class II types, where available, came from metadata supplied by the sample provider rather than from assay-based typing. The samples were drawn from the first 160 participants of the ongoing ImmuneRACE study and from over a thousand subjects provided by 6 global collaborators. What the authors observed across the whole study: The amount of clinical and demographic metadata varied by source and participant and was provided uncurated.

The immunoSEQ Assay, a bias-controlled multiplex PCR, was used to amplify TCRbeta CDR3 regions from genomic DNA. The study's processing was this. The number of nucleated cells in each sample was estimated from the amplification of reference gene primers within the assay. To quantify the absolute abundance of each unique TCRbeta CDR3 rearrangement, sequence reads were collapsed and filtered. Productive Simpson clonality was computed per sample as the square root of Simpson's diversity index over productive rearrangements. Not all clones reach the TCRdb copy of this immuneACCESS table, which keeps in-frame sequences only. Checked studies attribute under half of the gap to unresolved V genes and leave the rest unexplained. V, J and clone size derive from that table, while D and trimming were established from the DNA sequence. This sample gives approximately 170,000 clones in total; approximately 85% of them show up just once. 5.5% to 8% of the sample comes from the top ten.

The source material was peripheral blood. The receptor comes from a man at least 80 years old with COVID-19, enrolled during active disease. The chain links TRBV4-3 with TRBJ2-6; a stretch of 8 junction bases matches TRBD1. The CDR3 here reads CASSQEVGRGLPGANVLTF. The sequenced DNA: TGCGCCAGCAGCCAAGAAGTAGGCAGGGGGCTACCTGGGGCCAACGTCCTGACTTTC.